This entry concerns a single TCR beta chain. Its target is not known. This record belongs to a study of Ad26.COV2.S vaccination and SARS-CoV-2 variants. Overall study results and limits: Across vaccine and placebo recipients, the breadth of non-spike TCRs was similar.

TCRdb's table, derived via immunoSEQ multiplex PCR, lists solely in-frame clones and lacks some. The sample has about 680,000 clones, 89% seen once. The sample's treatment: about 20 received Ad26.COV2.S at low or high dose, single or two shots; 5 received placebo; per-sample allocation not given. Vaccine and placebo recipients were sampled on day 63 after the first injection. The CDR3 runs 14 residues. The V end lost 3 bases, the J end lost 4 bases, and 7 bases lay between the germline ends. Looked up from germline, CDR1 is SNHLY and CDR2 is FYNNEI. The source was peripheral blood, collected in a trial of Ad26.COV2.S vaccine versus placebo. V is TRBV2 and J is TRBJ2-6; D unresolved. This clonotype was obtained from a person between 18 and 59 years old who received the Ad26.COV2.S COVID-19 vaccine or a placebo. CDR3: CASSESSGANVLTF. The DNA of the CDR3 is TGTGCCAGCAGTGAGTCTTCCGGGGCCAACGTCCTGACTTTC.